This TCR beta chain was recovered during a study of blood T cell repertoires in COVID-19. Data came from immunoSEQ multiplex PCR; TCRdb stores just in-frame clones and leaves some out. The table includes 260,000 or so clones, roughly 88% detected once. This CDR3 is 17 amino acids long. From germline, CDR1 is LNHDA and CDR2 SQIVND (reference sequence). Between the trimmed V and J ends, which lost 3 bases and 0 bases, there was a span of 15 bases. The chain uses TRBV19 and TRBJ1-3, with a possible D match to TRBD1 (5 bases). Input material: peripheral blood. This TCR derives from a human donor in a cohort sampled during active COVID-19. The CDR3 region is CASSIGDRVYSGNTIYF. The CDR3 coding sequence is TGTGCCAGTAGTATTGGCGACAGAGTATACTCTGGAAACACCATATATTTT.